This is a list of T cell receptor beta chains from one sample in a study of blood T cell repertoires in COVID-19. Using immunoSEQ multiplex PCR, the repertoire was profiled, and TCRdb retains in-frame clones only, with some absent. The repertoire holds about 150,000 clones, with about nine tenths as singletons. The sequencing input was peripheral blood. These receptors were taken from a man aged 80 or over with acute or convalescent COVID-19. Each CDR3 is given with its conserved first and last residue. The order of the fields is clone size, J gene, V gene, D gene, CDR3 protein, CDR3 DNA. The D gene is left open where the match is weak. Expanded clones are given a class, and other clones once, few, many or no size at all.

>-|TRBJ2-5|TRBV5-1|-
CASSLTLQETQYF
TGCGCCAGCAGCTTGACTCTACAAGAGACCCAGTACTTC
>-|TRBJ2-2|TRBV9|-
CASSQGVPGDAGELFF
TGTGCCAGCAGCCAAGGGGTGCCAGGGGACGCCGGGGAGCTGTTTTTT
>-|TRBJ1-3|TRBV6-5|TRBD1
CASSRDRAGNTIYF
TGTGCCAGCAGCCGGGACAGGGCCGGAAACACCATATATTTT
>-|TRBJ2-4|TRBV3-1/TRBV3-2|-
CASSQVRGLENIQYF
TGTGCCAGCAGCCAAGTCCGGGGATTAGAAAACATTCAGTACTTC
>few|TRBJ1-1|TRBV5-1|-
CASSLWGGENTEAFF
TGCGCCAGCAGCCTCTGGGGGGGCGAGAACACTGAAGCTTTCTTT
>-|TRBJ1-2|TRBV2|-
CASSPLQGYTF
TGTGCCAGCAGCCCCCTTCAGGGCTACACCTTC
>-|TRBJ2-2|TRBV4-1|-
CASSQPGGNTGELFF
TGCGCCAGCAGCCAACCCGGGGGGAACACCGGGGAGCTGTTTTTT
>-|TRBJ2-1|TRBV5-1|-
CASSLLADSYNEQFF
TGCGCCAGCAGCTTGCTCGCGGACTCCTACAATGAGCAGTTCTTC
>-|TRBJ2-1|TRBV5-1|TRBD1
CASSLGGTGGVNEQFF
TGCGCCAGCAGCTTGGGCGGTACAGGGGGTGTTAATGAGCAGTTCTTC
>-|TRBJ2-5|TRBV10-3|-
CAISESGRQETQYF
TGTGCCATCAGTGAGTCTGGGCGCCAAGAGACCCAGTACTTC
>-|TRBJ2-5|TRBV24-1|TRBD1
CATSAGTGGKETQYF
TGTGCCACCAGTGCCGGAACAGGGGGCAAGGAGACCCAGTACTTC
>few|TRBJ1-5|TRBV19|-
CASSSFSNQPQHF
TGTGCCAGTAGTTCATTTAGCAATCAGCCCCAGCATTTT
>-|TRBJ1-5|TRBV28|-
CASSVNRRGNQPQHF
TGTGCCAGCAGTGTTAACAGGAGGGGCAATCAGCCCCAGCATTTT
>-|TRBJ2-1|TRBV6-5|TRBD2
CASTLAGGPYNEQFF
TGTGCCAGCACCTTAGCGGGGGGCCCCTACAATGAGCAGTTCTTC
>-|TRBJ1-5|TRBV7-9|-
CASSLVSGQPQHF
TGTGCCAGCAGCTTAGTGTCAGGGCAGCCCCAGCATTTT
>-|TRBJ1-4|TRBV5-1|-
CASSFAPQATNEKLFF
TGCGCCAGCAGCTTCGCCCCACAGGCGACTAATGAAAAACTGTTTTTT
>-|TRBJ1-5|TRBV2|-
CASSDSTIDQPQHF
TGTGCCAGCAGTGACTCGACAATAGATCAGCCCCAGCATTTT
>-|TRBJ2-1|TRBV10-1|TRBD2
CASSGSGLAGNEQFF
TGCGCCAGCAGTGGTTCGGGACTAGCGGGCAATGAGCAGTTCTTC
>-|TRBJ2-1|TRBV12-3/TRBV12-4|-
CASNPGDLTPQFF
TGTGCCAGCAATCCCGGGGATCTCACACCTCAGTTCTTC
>-|TRBJ1-2|TRBV19|TRBD1
CASTATGTGGRGYTF
TGTGCCAGTACAGCCACCGGGACAGGGGGCCGTGGCTACACCTTC